A selection of T cell receptor beta chains follows, all from one sample in a study of shared clonotypes between healthy human individuals. Sequenced by immunoSEQ multiplex PCR; TCRdb stores in-frame clones only, minus some. The repertoire holds about 1 million clones, with about 76% as singletons. The sequencing sample was made of memory CD4+ T cells sorted from blood. Source of these receptors: a man between 18 and 29 years old in good health. CDR3s include the opening cysteine and the closing phenylalanine or tryptophan. Fields, in order: D gene, J gene, clone size, V gene, CDR3 protein, CDR3 DNA. D genes are given only for firm matches. Size is omitted from some rows. Given values are once, few, many or a class for expanded clones.

D: NA; J: TRBJ1-1; size: NA; V: TRBV6-1; CDR3: CASSAAEEAFF; DNA: TGTGCCAGCAGTGCCGCAGAGGAAGCTTTCTTT
D: TRBD2; J: TRBJ2-7; size: NA; V: TRBV7-2; CDR3: CASSTTSGRFEQYF; DNA: TGTGCCAGCAGCACGACTAGCGGGAGGTTCGAGCAGTACTTC
D: TRBD1; J: TRBJ2-3; size: NA; V: TRBV6-4; CDR3: CASSRQGGTDTQYF; DNA: TGTGCCAGCAGCCGACAGGGGGGCACAGATACGCAGTATTTT
D: NA; J: TRBJ1-4; size: NA; V: TRBV29-1; CDR3: CSVHRQDEKLFF; DNA: TGCAGCGTCCATAGACAGGATGAAAAACTGTTTTTT
D: TRBD1; J: TRBJ1-6; size: NA; V: TRBV6-5; CDR3: CASRPGGGSPLHF; DNA: TGTGCCAGCAGACCAGGGGGCGGTTCACCCCTCCACTTT
D: NA; J: TRBJ2-6; size: NA; V: TRBV4-1; CDR3: CASSQELGRVTSGANVLTF; DNA: TGCGCCAGCAGCCAAGAGTTGGGGAGAGTAACTTCTGGGGCCAACGTCCTGACTTTC
D: NA; J: TRBJ1-5; size: NA; V: TRBV21-1; CDR3: CASSLRTGPGPQHF; DNA: TGTGCCAGCAGCCTAAGGACAGGGCCGGGGCCCCAGCATTTT
D: NA; J: TRBJ2-3; size: few; V: TRBV6-6; CDR3: CASRRGTDTQYF; DNA: TGTGCCAGCAGAAGGGGGACAGATACGCAGTATTTT
D: NA; J: TRBJ2-5; size: NA; V: TRBV7-2; CDR3: CASSLAWGQETQYF; DNA: TGTGCCAGCAGCTTAGCTTGGGGGCAAGAGACCCAGTACTTC
D: NA; J: TRBJ2-5; size: NA; V: TRBV5-4; CDR3: CASSLFRVIQETQYF; DNA: TGTGCCAGCAGTCTTTTCCGAGTTATCCAAGAGACCCAGTACTTC
D: NA; J: TRBJ1-4; size: NA; V: TRBV4-3; CDR3: CASSQGLATPNEKLFF; DNA: TGCGCCAGCAGCCAAGGTCTGGCAACACCTAATGAAAAACTGTTTTTT
D: TRBD1; J: TRBJ2-7; size: few; V: TRBV7-9; CDR3: CASSRRSNRDRPYEQYF; DNA: TGTGCCAGCAGCCGGCGCTCGAACCGGGACAGGCCATACGAGCAGTACTTC
D: NA; J: TRBJ2-3; size: NA; V: TRBV4-2; CDR3: CASSNPVRGARDTQYF; DNA: TGTGCCAGCAGCAACCCAGTCCGGGGGGCCAGGGATACGCAGTATTTT
D: NA; J: TRBJ1-1; size: NA; V: TRBV7-9; CDR3: CASSNLGVNTEAFF; DNA: TGTGCCAGCAGCAATTTAGGCGTGAACACTGAAGCTTTCTTT
D: NA; J: TRBJ2-7; size: NA; V: TRBV5-4; CDR3: CASSPSTTDRNYEQYF; DNA: TGTGCCAGCAGCCCCAGCACCACAGACAGAAACTACGAGCAGTACTTC
D: TRBD1; J: TRBJ1-2; size: NA; V: TRBV6-1; CDR3: CASSLTGGAPYGYTF; DNA: TGTGCCAGCAGCCTAACAGGGGGCGCCCCGTATGGCTACACCTTC
D: NA; J: TRBJ1-5; size: NA; V: TRBV10-3; CDR3: CAISEGSSPNQPQHF; DNA: TGTGCCATCAGTGAAGGGTCCTCACCGAATCAGCCCCAGCATTTT
D: NA; J: TRBJ2-5; size: NA; V: TRBV4-1; CDR3: CASSVGVEETQYF; DNA: TGCGCCAGCAGCGTAGGGGTGGAGGAGACCCAGTACTTC
D: TRBD2; J: TRBJ2-5; size: NA; V: TRBV5-1; CDR3: CASSSSGGAGETQYF; DNA: TGCGCCAGCAGCTCTAGCGGGGGGGCCGGGGAGACCCAGTACTTC
D: NA; J: TRBJ1-2; size: many; V: TRBV6-5; CDR3: CASRLDGGGGYTF; DNA: TGTGCCAGCAGGTTGGACGGTGGCGGGGGCTACACCTTC
D: NA; J: TRBJ2-2; size: NA; V: TRBV18; CDR3: CASSPSGTGELFF; DNA: TGTGCCAGCTCACCCTCGGGTACCGGGGAGCTGTTTTTT
D: NA; J: TRBJ2-3; size: NA; V: TRBV6-1; CDR3: CASSEARSTQYF; DNA: TGTGCCAGCAGTGAAGCCAGATCCACGCAGTATTTT
D: TRBD1; J: TRBJ1-6; size: once; V: TRBV14; CDR3: CASSQQGGGISPLHF; DNA: TGTGCCAGCAGCCAACAGGGGGGGGGAATTTCACCCCTCCACTTT
D: NA; J: TRBJ1-2; size: NA; V: TRBV30; CDR3: CAWSAQTSTYSTF; DNA: TGTGCCTGGAGTGCACAAACCTCGACCTACTCCACCTTC
D: TRBD2; J: TRBJ2-7; size: once; V: TRBV13; CDR3: CASSLRPAGGRFPTAQYF; DNA: TGTGCCAGCAGCTTACGGCCAGCGGGGGGCCGGTTCCCCACCGCGCAGTACTTC
D: TRBD1; J: TRBJ1-1; size: few; V: TRBV6-1; CDR3: CASSPLTGVNTEAFF; DNA: TGTGCCAGCAGTCCCCTGACAGGGGTGAACACTGAAGCTTTCTTT
D: NA; J: TRBJ1-2; size: NA; V: TRBV29-1; CDR3: CSVHPDSSNYGYTF; DNA: TGCAGCGTCCACCCGGACAGCTCGAACTATGGCTACACCTTC
D: TRBD1; J: TRBJ1-2; size: few; V: TRBV28; CDR3: CASSPNRGRYTF; DNA: TGTGCCAGCAGTCCCAACAGGGGAAGGTACACCTTC
D: NA; J: TRBJ2-7; size: NA; V: TRBV7-2; CDR3: CASSLFNRDEQYF; DNA: TGTGCCAGCAGCTTATTTAACCGCGATGAGCAGTACTTC
D: NA; J: TRBJ1-4; size: NA; V: TRBV6-5; CDR3: CASSNGGVFKKLFF; DNA: TGTGCCAGCAGCAACGGGGGGGTTTTTAAAAAACTGTTTTTT
D: NA; J: TRBJ2-3; size: NA; V: TRBV6-1; CDR3: CASSESVTDTQYF; DNA: TGTGCCAGCAGTGAGTCCGTTACAGATACGCAGTATTTT
D: NA; J: TRBJ1-1; size: NA; V: TRBV7-9; CDR3: CACSLEGRSDEAFF; DNA: TGTGCCTGCAGCTTGGAGGGGCGCAGTGATGAAGCTTTCTTT
D: NA; J: TRBJ1-5; size: once; V: TRBV2; CDR3: CASSGEGDSNQPQHF; DNA: TGTGCCAGCAGTGGGGAAGGGGATAGCAATCAGCCCCAGCATTTT
D: NA; J: TRBJ2-7; size: NA; V: TRBV5-1; CDR3: CASSRGGTGYEQYF; DNA: TGCGCCAGCTCGAGGGGGGGCACTGGGTACGAGCAGTACTTC
D: NA; J: TRBJ2-2; size: NA; V: TRBV27; CDR3: CASSLSPGWGAGELFF; DNA: TGTGCCAGCAGTTTATCTCCGGGGTGGGGCGCCGGGGAGCTGTTTTTT
D: NA; J: TRBJ1-5; size: once; V: TRBV28; CDR3: CASSLESYSNQPQHF; DNA: TGTGCCAGCAGTTTGGAGAGCTATAGCAATCAGCCCCAGCATTTT
D: NA; J: TRBJ2-1; size: NA; V: TRBV19; CDR3: CASSPRGTGAVDEQFF; DNA: TGTGCCAGTAGCCCCCGAGGGACGGGCGCGGTGGATGAGCAGTTCTTC
D: NA; J: TRBJ2-7; size: NA; V: TRBV4-1; CDR3: CASSLTGPRAYEQYF; DNA: TGCGCCAGCAGCCTAACCGGGCCCAGGGCCTACGAGCAGTACTTC
D: TRBD1; J: TRBJ1-2; size: few; V: TRBV5-1; CDR3: CASSWGQGSYGYTF; DNA: TGCGCCAGCAGCTGGGGACAGGGTAGCTATGGCTACACCTTC
D: NA; J: TRBJ1-1; size: few; V: TRBV2; CDR3: CASNGRLNTEAFF; DNA: TGTGCCAGCAACGGCAGATTAAACACTGAAGCTTTCTTT
D: NA; J: TRBJ2-7; size: NA; V: TRBV7-2; CDR3: CASSLTPTGIRNEQYF; DNA: TGTGCCAGCAGCTTAACCCCTACAGGGATCCGCAACGAGCAGTACTTC
D: TRBD2; J: TRBJ2-2; size: once; V: TRBV2; CDR3: CASSEPGTPGGVLTGELFF; DNA: TGTGCCAGCAGTGAACCAGGGACTCCGGGGGGGGTCCTCACCGGGGAGCTGTTTTTT